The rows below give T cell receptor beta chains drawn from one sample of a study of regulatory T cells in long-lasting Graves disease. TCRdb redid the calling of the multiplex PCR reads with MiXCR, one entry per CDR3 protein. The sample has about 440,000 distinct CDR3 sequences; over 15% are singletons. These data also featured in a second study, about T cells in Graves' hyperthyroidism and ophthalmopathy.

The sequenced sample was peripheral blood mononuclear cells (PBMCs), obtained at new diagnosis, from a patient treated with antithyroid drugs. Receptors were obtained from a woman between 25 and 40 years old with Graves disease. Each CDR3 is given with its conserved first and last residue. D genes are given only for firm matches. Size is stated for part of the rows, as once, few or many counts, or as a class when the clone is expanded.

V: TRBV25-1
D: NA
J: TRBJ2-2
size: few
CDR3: CASKGIGELFF

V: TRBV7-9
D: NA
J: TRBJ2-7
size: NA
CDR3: CASSLRQSSYEQYF

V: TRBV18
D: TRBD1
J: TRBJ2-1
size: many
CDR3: CASSPLGTGQFF

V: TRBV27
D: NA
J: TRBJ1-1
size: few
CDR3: CASSSLTQLNTEAFF

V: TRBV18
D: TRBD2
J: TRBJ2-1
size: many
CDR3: CASSRLAGGPGNEQFF

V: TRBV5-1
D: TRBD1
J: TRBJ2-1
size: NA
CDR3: CASTFRPGQAHNEQFF

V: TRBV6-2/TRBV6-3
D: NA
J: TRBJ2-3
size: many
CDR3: CASTLGIAVDTQYF

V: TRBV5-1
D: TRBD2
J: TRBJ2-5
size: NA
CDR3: CASSERTGGETQYF

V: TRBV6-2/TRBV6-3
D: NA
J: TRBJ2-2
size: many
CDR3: CASSYTRENTGELFF

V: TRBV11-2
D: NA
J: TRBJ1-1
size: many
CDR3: CASSSLGMNTEAFF

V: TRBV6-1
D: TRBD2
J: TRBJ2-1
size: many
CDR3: CASSTSGNNEQFF

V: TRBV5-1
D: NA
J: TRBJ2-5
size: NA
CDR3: CASSLAGQQTQYF

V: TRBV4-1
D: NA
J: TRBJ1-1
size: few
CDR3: CASSQVGRRNTEAFF

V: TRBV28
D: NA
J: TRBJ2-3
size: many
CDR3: CASRGEEGADTQYF

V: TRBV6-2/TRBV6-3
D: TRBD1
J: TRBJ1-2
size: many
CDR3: CASSYRRTGGYGYTF

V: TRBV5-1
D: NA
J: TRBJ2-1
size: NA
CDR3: CASSLVAEGGNEQFF

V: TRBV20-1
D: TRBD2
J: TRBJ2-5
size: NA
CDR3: CSAQNPGGRFQETLYF

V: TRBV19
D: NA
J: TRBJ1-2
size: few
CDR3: CASSTGELNGYTF

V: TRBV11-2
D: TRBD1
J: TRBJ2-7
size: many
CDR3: CASSFDRDSYEQYF

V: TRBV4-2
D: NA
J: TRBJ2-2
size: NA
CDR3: CASSQDWHREELFF

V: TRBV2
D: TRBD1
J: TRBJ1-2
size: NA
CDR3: CASSQGVPNYGYTF

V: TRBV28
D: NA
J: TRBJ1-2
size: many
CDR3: CASSLSGNYGYTF

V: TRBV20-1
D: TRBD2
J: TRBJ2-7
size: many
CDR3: CSARDGTSGIMGLYEQYF